This T cell receptor beta chain was captured by sequencing in a study of T cell changes during pregnancy in multiple sclerosis. The CDR3 consists of 20 residues. The V gene end was trimmed by 1 base and the J gene end by 1 base; junction bases not matched to a gene: 17. CDR1 and CDR2 (germline): MNHEY, SMNVEV (reference sequence). Method: immunoSEQ multiplex PCR; TCRdb's copy keeps in-frame clones and lacks some. The data hold 75,000 to 95,000 clones, with about 91% observed a single time. V usage is TRBV27 and J usage is TRBJ2-7, with 9 bases matching TRBD2. The source is a female donor in good health, enrolled as a control in a pregnancy study. The material sequenced was peripheral blood, taken in the first trimester of pregnancy. CDR3: CASSLFPPRSGGITSYEQYF. CDR3 DNA sequence: TGTGCCAGCAGTTTATTTCCCCCCCGGAGCGGGGGGATCACTTCCTACGAGCAGTACTTC.